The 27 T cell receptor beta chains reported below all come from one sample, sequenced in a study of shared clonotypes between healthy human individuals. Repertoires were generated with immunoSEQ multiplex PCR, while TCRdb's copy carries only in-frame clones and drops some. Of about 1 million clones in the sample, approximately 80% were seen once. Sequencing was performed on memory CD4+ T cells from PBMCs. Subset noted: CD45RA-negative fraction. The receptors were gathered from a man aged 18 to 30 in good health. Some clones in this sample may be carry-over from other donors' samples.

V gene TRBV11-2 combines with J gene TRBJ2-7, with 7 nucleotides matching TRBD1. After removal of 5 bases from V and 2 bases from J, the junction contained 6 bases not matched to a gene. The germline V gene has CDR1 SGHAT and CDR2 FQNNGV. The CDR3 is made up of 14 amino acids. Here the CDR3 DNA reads TGTGCCAGCAGCCCGGGGACAGCGACCTACGAGCAGTACTTC. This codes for CASSPGTATYEQYF.

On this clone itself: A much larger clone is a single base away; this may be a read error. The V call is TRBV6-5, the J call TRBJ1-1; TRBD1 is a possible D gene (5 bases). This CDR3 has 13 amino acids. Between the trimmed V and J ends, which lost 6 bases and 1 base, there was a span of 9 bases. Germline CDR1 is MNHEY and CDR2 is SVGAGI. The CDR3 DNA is TGTGCCAGCAGCTTCGACAGGAACACTGAAGCTTTCTTT. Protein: CASSFDRNTEAFF.

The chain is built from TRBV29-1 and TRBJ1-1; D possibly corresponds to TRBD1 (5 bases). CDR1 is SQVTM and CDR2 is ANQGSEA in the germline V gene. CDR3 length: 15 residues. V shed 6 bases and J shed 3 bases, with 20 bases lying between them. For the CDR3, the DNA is TGCAGCGTCGAACACCCGAGGGACGGAGACACTGAAGCTTTCTTT. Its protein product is CSVEHPRDGDTEAFF. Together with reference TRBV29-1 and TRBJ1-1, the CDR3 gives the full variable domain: SAVISQKPSRDICQRGTSLTIQCQVDSQVTMMFWYRQQPGQSLTLIATANQGSEATYESGFVIDKFPISRPNLTFSTLTVSNMSPEDSSIYLCSVEHPRDGDTEAFFGQGTRLTVV.

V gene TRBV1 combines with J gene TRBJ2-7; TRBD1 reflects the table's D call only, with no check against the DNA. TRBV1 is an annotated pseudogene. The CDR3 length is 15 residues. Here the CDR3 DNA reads TGCACCAGCAGCCAACAGGGGGCAAGCCTCTACGAGCAGTACTTC. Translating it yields CTSSQQGASLYEQYF.

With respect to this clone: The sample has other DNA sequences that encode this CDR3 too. The DNA of the CDR3 is TGTGCCAGTAGTATCCGGGTGAATCAGCCCCAGCATTTT. Protein product: CASSIRVNQPQHF. The chain combines TRBV19 with TRBJ1-5; no definite D call. Germline V CDR1 and CDR2: LNHDA, SQIVND (reference sequence). This CDR3 is built from 13 residues. V dropped 3 bases and J dropped 4 bases, with 7 bases sitting between them.

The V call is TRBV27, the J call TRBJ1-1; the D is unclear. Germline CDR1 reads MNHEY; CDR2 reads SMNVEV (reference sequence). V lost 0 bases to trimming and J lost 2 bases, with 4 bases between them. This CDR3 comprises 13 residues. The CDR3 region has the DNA TGTGCCAGCAGTTTATCTCTCAACACTGAAGCTTTCTTT. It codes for CASSLSLNTEAFF.

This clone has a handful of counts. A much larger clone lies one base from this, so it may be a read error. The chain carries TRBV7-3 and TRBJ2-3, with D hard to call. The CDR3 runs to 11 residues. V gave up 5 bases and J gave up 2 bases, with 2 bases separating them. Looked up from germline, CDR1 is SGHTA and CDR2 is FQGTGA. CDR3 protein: CASSITDTQYF. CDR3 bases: TGTGCCAGCAGCATCACAGATACGCAGTATTTT.

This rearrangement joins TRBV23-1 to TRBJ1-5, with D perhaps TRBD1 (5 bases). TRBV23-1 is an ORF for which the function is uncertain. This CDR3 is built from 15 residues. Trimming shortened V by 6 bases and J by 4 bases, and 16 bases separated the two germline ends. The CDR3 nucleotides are TGCGCCAGCAGGACCGCGGCAGGGCGGAATCAGCCCCAGCATTTT. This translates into CASRTAAGRNQPQHF.

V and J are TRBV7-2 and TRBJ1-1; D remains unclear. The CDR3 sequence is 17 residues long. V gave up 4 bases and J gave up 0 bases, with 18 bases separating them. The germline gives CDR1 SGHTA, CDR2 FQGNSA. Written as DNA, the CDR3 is TGTGCCAGCAGCTCCATTCGGAGGGTATTTATGAACACTGAAGCTTTCTTT. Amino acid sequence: CASSSIRRVFMNTEAFF.

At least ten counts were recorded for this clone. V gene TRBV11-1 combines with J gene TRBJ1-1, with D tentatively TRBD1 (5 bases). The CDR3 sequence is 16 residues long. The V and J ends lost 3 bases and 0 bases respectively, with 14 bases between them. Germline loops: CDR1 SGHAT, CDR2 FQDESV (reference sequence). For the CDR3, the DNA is TGTGCCAGCAGCTTTCGTCAGGGACCCATGAACACTGAAGCTTTCTTT. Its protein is CASSFRQGPMNTEAFF. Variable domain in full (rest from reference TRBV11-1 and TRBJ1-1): EAEVAQSPRYKITEKSQAVAFWCDPISGHATLYWYRQILGQGPELLVQFQDESVVDDSQLPKDRFSAERLKGVDSTLKIQPAELGDSAMYLCASSFRQGPMNTEAFFGQGTRLTVV.

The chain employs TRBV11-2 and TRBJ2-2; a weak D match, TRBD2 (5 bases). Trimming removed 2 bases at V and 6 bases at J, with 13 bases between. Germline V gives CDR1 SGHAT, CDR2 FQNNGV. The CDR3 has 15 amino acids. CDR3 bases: TGTGCCAGCAGCTTAAATATGGGAGTGGCCGGGGAGCTGTTTTTT. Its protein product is CASSLNMGVAGELFF.

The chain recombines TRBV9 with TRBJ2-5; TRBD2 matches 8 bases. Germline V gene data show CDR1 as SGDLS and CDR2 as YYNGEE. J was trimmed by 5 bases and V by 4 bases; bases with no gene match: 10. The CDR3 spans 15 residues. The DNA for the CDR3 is TGTGCCAGCAGCCCCGACCCCGGGGGGGAGGAGACCCAGTACTTC. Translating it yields CASSPDPGGEETQYF.

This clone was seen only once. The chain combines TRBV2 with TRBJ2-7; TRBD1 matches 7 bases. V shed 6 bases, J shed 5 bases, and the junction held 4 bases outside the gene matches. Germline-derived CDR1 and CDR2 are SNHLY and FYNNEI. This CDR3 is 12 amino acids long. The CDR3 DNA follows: TGTGCCAGCAGAAGGGGGCTCGACGAGCAGTACTTC. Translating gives CASRRGLDEQYF.

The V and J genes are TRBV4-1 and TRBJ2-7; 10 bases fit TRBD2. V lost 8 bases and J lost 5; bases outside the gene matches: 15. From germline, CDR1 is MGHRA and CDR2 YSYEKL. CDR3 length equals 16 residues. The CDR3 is CASRPAGLAGANEQYF. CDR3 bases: TGCGCCAGCCGGCCCGCCGGGCTAGCGGGAGCCAACGAGCAGTACTTC.

The CDR3 bases are TGTGCCAGCAGCTTACCCGGCGCGCACCGGACGGAGCAGTTCTTC. Protein product: CASSLPGAHRTEQFF. This sequence joins TRBV7-9 and TRBJ2-1; the D is unclear. Germline CDR1 reads SEHNR; CDR2 reads FQNEAQ (reference sequence). This CDR3 has 15 residues. Trimming removed 2 bases from V and 10 bases from J, with 18 bases in between. Using reference TRBV7-9 and TRBJ2-1 for the parts outside the CDR3, the full variable domain is DTGVSQNPRHKITKRGQNVTFRCDPISEHNRLYWYRQTLGQGPEFLTYFQNEAQLEKSRLLSDRFSAERPKGSFSTLEIQRTEQGDSAMYLCASSLPGAHRTEQFFGPGTRLTVL.

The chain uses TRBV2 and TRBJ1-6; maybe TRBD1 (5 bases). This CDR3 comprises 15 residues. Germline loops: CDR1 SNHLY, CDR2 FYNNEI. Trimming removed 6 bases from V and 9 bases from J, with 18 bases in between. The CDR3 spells CASRLDEGRSSPLHF. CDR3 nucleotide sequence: TGTGCCAGCAGGCTCGACGAGGGGCGAAGTTCACCCCTCCACTTT.

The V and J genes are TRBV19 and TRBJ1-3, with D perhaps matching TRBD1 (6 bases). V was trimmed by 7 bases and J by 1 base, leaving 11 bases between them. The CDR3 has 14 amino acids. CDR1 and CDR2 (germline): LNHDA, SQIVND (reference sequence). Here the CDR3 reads CASTTGLSGNTIYF. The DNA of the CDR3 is TGTGCCAGTACCACAGGGTTATCTGGAAACACCATATATTTT.

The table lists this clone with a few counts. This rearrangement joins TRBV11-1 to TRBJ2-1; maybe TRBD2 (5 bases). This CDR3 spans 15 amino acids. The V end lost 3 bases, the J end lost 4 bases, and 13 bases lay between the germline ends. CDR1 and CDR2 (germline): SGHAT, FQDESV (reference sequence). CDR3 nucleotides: TGTGCCAGCAGCTTCTCCCTAGCCCTTTACAATGAGCAGTTCTTC. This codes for CASSFSLALYNEQFF.

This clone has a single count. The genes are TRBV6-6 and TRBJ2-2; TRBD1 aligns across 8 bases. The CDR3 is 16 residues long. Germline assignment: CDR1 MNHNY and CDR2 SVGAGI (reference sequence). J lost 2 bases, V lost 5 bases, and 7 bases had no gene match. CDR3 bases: TGTGCCAGCAGTCAGGACAGGGCGTCAAACACCGGGGAGCTGTTTTTT. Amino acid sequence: CASSQDRASNTGELFF.

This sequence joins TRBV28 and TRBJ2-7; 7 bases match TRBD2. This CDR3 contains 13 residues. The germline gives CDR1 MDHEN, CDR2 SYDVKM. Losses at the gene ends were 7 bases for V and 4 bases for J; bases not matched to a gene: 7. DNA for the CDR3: TGTGCCAGCATCGGGTCTAGCGGATACGAGCAGTACTTC. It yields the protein CASIGSSGYEQYF.

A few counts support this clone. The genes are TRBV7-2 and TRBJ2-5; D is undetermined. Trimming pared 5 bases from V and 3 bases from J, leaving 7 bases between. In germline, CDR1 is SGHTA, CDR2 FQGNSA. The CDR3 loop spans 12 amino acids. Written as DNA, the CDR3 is TGTGCCAGCAGCCTTACAGAAGAGACCCAGTACTTC. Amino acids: CASSLTEETQYF.

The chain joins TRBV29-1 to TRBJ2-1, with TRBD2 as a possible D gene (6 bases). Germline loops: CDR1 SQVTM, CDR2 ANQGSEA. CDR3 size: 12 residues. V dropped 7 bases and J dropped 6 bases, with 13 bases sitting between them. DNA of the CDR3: TGCAGCGCGGGAGAATCGGTCAATGAGCAGTTCTTC. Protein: CSAGESVNEQFF.

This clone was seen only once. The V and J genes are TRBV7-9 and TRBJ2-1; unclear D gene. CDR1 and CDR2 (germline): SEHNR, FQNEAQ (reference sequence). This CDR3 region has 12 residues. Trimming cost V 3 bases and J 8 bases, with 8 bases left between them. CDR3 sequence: CASSFSRDEQFF. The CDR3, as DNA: TGTGCCAGCAGCTTCTCACGGGATGAGCAGTTCTTC.

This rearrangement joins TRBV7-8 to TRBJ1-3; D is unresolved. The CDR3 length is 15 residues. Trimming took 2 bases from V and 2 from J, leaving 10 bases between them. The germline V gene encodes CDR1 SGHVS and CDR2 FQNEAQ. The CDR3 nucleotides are TGTGCCAGCAGCTTATGGGAGGGAGCTGGAAACACCATATATTTT. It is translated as CASSLWEGAGNTIYF.

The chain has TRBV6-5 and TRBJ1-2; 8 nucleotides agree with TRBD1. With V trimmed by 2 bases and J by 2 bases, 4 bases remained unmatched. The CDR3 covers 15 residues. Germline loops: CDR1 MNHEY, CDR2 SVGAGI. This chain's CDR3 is CASSYRGQANYGYTF. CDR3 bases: TGTGCCAGCAGTTACCGGGGACAGGCAAACTATGGCTACACCTTC.

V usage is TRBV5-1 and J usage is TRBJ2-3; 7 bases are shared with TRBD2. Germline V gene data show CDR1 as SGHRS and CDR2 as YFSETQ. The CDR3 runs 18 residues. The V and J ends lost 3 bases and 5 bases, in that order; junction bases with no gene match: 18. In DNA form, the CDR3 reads TGCGCCAGCAGCTCTCCCGGGACCCGACGTGGGGGGGGAGATACGCAGTATTTT. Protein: CASSSPGTRRGGGDTQYF.

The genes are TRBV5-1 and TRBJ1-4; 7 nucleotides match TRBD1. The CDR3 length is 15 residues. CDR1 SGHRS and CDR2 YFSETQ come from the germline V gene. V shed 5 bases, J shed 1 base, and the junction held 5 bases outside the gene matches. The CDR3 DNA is TGCGCCAGCAGTTGGGGGGACAGAACTAATGAAAAACTGTTTTTT. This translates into CASSWGDRTNEKLFF.